These 15 T cell receptor beta chains share one sample of origin, sequenced in a study of beta chain features in type 1 diabetes. Sequencing targeted expressed TCRB transcripts, as all isolated RNA had been reverse transcribed. Profiled with immunoSEQ multiplex PCR; TCRdb holds only in-frame clones, not every one. The profile covers about 930,000 clones, with under 20% appearing a single time and 0.023% taken by the ten largest. Sequencing was performed on naive CD4+ T cells from blood. The receptors derive from a woman under 30 in good health.

The CDR3 is CASSQVRQGWEKLFF. The CDR3 nucleotides read TGCGCCAGCAGCCAAGTTAGGCAGGGCTGGGAAAAACTGTTTTTT. The chain has TRBV4-3 and TRBJ1-4; D is possibly TRBD1 (5 bases). Germline lookup yields CDR1 LGHNA and CDR2 YSLEER. V dropped 1 base and J dropped 8 bases, with 14 bases sitting between them. The CDR3 extends over 15 amino acids.

This clone has more than one count but fewer than ten. CDR3 sequence reads: CSVRLAVNEQFF. The CDR3 DNA follows: TGCAGCGTAAGACTAGCAGTCAATGAGCAGTTCTTC. The chain couples TRBV29-1 to TRBJ2-1, with TRBD2 matching over 7 bases. The V gene's germline CDR1 is SQVTM and CDR2 ANQGSEA. The CDR3 length is 12 residues. With 6 bases clipped from V and 6 bases from J, the junction kept 5 bases outside the gene matches.

A few counts support this clone. This chain joins TRBV4-2 and TRBJ2-1; TRBD2 matches at 8 bases. The CDR3 contains 15 residues. CDR1 is LGHNA, CDR2 YNFKEQ, per germline. The V segment lost 0 bases and the J segment 8 bases; nucleotides outside the gene matches: 6. The CDR3 loop reads CASSQEREVLDEQFF. The CDR3 DNA is TGTGCCAGCAGCCAAGAGCGGGAGGTGCTAGATGAGCAGTTCTTC.

The rearrangement uses TRBV6-1 and TRBJ2-2; D uncertain. Trimming took off 5 bases at V and 4 bases at J, with 14 bases between the two ends. Germline-derived CDR1 and CDR2 are MNHNS and SASEGT. This CDR3 is built from 15 residues. The CDR3 nucleotides are TGTGCCAGCAGTCCCCTTAATCTACTCACCGGGGAGCTGTTTTTT. Translation: CASSPLNLLTGELFF.

This clone turned up a few times. The same CDR3 can be traced to other DNA sequences in this sample. The chain uses TRBV7-2 and TRBJ2-7, with D uncertain. The V end lost 4 bases, the J end lost 6 bases, and 10 bases lay between the germline ends. CDR1 and CDR2 from the germline V gene are SGHTA and FQGNSA. The CDR3 sequence is 12 residues long. The CDR3 DNA sequence: TGTGCCAGCAGCTCCCAAGGTGGCGAGCAGTACTTC. This gives the protein CASSSQGGEQYF.

This clone was observed a handful of times. The genes are TRBV19 and TRBJ1-2, with TRBD1 as a possible D gene (5 bases). CDR3 size: 14 residues. V lost 7 bases to trimming and J lost 3 bases, with 15 bases between them. Germline V gene sequence: CDR1 LNHDA, CDR2 SQIVND (reference sequence). CDR3 coding DNA: TGTGCCAGTACCAATAGGGGAGGATACTATGGCTACACCTTC. Translation: CASTNRGGYYGYTF. Looking up the rest from reference TRBV19 and TRBJ1-2 gives the full variable domain: DGGITQSPKYLFRKEGQNVTLSCEQNLNHDAMYWYRQDPGQGLRLIYYSQIVNDFQKGDIAEGYSVSREKKESFPLTVTSAQKNPTAFYLCASTNRGGYYGYTFGSGTRLTVV.

J is TRBJ1-2 and V is TRBV10-3; a weak D match, TRBD1 (6 bases). Trimming pared 3 bases from V and 6 bases from J, leaving 8 bases between. The CDR3 runs to 12 residues. In germline, CDR1 is ENHRY, CDR2 SYGVKD. The CDR3 sequence: CAISDRGDGYTF. DNA of the CDR3: TGTGCCATCAGTGACAGGGGAGATGGCTACACCTTC.

The chain joins TRBV7-8 to TRBJ2-1, with 9 bases lining up with TRBD2. V was pared by 6 bases and J by 4 bases, with 10 bases of the junction left unmatched. The CDR3 extends over 16 amino acids. Germline V CDR1 and CDR2: SGHVS, FQNEAQ. CDR3 coding DNA: TGTGCCAGCAGTCCACTTGGACTAGCGTTATACAATGAGCAGTTCTTC. Translation: CASSPLGLALYNEQFF.

This clone turned up a few times. The chain joins TRBV23-1 to TRBJ2-7, with a possible D match to TRBD1 (6 bases). TRBV23-1 is recorded as an ORF, its role being uncertain. The CDR3 loop spans 13 amino acids. The ends were cut back, 8 bases at V and 2 bases at J, with 13 bases in the middle. The CDR3 DNA follows: TGCGCCAGCTTCAGGGGAGTAACCTACGAGCAGTACTTC. It codes for CASFRGVTYEQYF.

The rearrangement joins TRBV13 to TRBJ2-7; 12 bases line up with TRBD2. This CDR3 region has 15 residues. Germline CDR1 reads PRHDT; CDR2 reads FYEKMQ (reference sequence). Trimming removed 5 bases from V and 2 bases from J; junction bases left unmatched: 4. The CDR3 sequence is CASSPGLAGPYEQYF. CDR3 DNA sequence: TGTGCCAGCAGCCCTGGACTAGCGGGACCCTACGAGCAGTACTTC.

The sample holds a few counts of this clone. V gene TRBV2 combines with J gene TRBJ2-7; D is uncertain. Deletions cut 8 bases from V and 6 bases from J, with 29 bases between. This CDR3 is 17 amino acids long. Germline lookup yields CDR1 SNHLY and CDR2 FYNNEI. CDR3 sequence: CASQAGLHGRSSLEQYF. CDR3 coding DNA: TGTGCCAGCCAAGCAGGCCTTCACGGACGGTCTTCTCTCGAGCAGTACTTC.

This clone turned up a few times. The chain couples TRBV7-3 to TRBJ2-1, with no clear D. V was cut by 5 bases and J by 13 bases, with 18 bases left in between. Germline-derived CDR1 and CDR2 are SGHTA and FQGTGA. The CDR3 extends over 13 amino acids. CDR3 amino acids: CASSPNTGSEQFF. The CDR3 DNA sequence: TGTGCCAGCAGCCCCAATACCGGTTCGGAACAGTTCTTC.

This sequence joins TRBV4-1 and TRBJ2-1, with 7 bases identical to TRBD1. The CDR3 sequence is 16 residues long. The trim removed 0 bases at V and 0 bases at J, leaving 2 bases unmatched. Germline lookup yields CDR1 MGHRA and CDR2 YSYEKL. The CDR3 spells CASSQDPGGSYNEQFF. The CDR3 nucleotides read TGCGCCAGCAGCCAAGATCCAGGGGGCTCCTACAATGAGCAGTTCTTC.

J is TRBJ2-3 and V is TRBV19; 8 nucleotides match TRBD2. Per germline, CDR1 LNHDA and CDR2 SQIVND (reference sequence). V shed 3 bases and J 6 bases; nucleotides not matched to a gene: 14. The CDR3 runs 17 residues. CDR3 coding DNA: TGTGCCAGTAGTATGAGGTATGCGGCGGGAGGAGCGGATACGCAGTATTTT. It encodes CASSMRYAAGGADTQYF.

The chain couples TRBV19 to TRBJ1-2; D might be TRBD1 (5 bases). The length of the CDR3 is 15 residues. V was pared by 5 bases and J by 5 bases, with 18 bases between. Germline-derived CDR1 and CDR2 are LNHDA and SQIVND (reference sequence). Here the CDR3 reads CASSPSGLGRYGYTF. CDR3 nucleotide sequence: TGTGCCAGTAGTCCCTCCGGGTTGGGGCGATATGGCTACACCTTC.